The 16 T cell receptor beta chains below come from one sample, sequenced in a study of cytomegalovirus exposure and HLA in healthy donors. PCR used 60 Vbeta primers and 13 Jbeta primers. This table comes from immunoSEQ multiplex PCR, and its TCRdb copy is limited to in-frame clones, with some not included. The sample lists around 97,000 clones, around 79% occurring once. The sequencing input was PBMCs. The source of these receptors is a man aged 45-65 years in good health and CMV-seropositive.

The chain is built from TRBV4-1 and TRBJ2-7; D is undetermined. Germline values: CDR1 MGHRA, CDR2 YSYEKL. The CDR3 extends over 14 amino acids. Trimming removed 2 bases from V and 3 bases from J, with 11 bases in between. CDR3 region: CASSQLPRNYEQYF. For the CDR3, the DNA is TGCGCCAGCAGCCAATTACCTAGAAACTACGAGCAGTACTTC.

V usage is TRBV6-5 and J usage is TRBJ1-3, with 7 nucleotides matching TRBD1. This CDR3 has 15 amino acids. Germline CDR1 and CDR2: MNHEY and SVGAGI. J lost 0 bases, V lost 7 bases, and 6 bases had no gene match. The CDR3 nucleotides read TGTGCCAGCACAAAGGGACAGAGCTCTGGAAACACCATATATTTT. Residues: CASTKGQSSGNTIYF.

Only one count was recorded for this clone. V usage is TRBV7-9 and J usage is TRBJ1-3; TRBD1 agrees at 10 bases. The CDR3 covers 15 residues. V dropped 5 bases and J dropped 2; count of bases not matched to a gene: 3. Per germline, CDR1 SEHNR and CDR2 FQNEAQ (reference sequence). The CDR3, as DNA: TGTGCCAGCAGCACTGGACAGGGGGCTGGAAACACCATATATTTT. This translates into CASSTGQGAGNTIYF.

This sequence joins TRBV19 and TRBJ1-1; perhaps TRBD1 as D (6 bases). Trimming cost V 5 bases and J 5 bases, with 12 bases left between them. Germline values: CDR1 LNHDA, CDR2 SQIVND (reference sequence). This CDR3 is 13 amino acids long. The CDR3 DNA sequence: TGTGCCAGTAGTCTGGGGGCAGGTACTGAAGCTTTCTTT. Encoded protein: CASSLGAGTEAFF.

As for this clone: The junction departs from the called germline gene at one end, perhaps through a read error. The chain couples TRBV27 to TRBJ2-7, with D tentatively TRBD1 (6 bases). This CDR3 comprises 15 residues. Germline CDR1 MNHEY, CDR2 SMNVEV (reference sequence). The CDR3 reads CARSKIQGQPYEQYF. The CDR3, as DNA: TGTGCCCGCAGTAAAATACAGGGTCAGCCCTACGAGCAGTACTTC.

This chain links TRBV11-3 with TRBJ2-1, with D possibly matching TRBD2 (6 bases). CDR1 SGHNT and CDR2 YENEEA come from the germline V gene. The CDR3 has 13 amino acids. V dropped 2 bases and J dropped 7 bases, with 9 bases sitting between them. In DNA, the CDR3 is TGTGCCAGCAGCTTATGGGGAGGAAATGAGCAGTTCTTC. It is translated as CASSLWGGNEQFF.

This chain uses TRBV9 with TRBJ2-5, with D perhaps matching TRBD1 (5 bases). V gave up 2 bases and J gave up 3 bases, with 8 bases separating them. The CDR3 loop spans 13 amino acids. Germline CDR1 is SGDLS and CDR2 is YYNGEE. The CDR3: CASSVAGKETQYF. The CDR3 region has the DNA TGTGCCAGCAGCGTCGCAGGGAAAGAGACCCAGTACTTC.

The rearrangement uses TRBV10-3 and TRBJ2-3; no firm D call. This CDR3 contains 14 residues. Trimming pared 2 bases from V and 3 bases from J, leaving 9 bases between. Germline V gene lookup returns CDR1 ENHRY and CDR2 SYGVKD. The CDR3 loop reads CAISERTGTDTQYF. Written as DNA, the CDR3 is TGTGCCATCAGTGAGCGAACTGGTACAGATACGCAGTATTTT.

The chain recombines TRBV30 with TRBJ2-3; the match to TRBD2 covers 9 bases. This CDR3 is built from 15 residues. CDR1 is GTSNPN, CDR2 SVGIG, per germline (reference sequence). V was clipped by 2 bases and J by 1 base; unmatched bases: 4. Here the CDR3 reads CAWSRLAERTDTQYF. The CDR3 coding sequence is TGTGCCTGGAGTCGACTAGCGGAACGCACAGATACGCAGTATTTT.

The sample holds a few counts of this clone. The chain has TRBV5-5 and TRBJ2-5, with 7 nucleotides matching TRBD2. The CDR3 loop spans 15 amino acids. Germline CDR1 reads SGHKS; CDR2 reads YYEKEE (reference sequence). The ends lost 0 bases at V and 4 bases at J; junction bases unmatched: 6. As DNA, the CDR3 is TGTGCCAGCAGCTTGGGGGGCCCGGGGGGAGAGACCCAGTACTTC. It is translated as CASSLGGPGGETQYF.

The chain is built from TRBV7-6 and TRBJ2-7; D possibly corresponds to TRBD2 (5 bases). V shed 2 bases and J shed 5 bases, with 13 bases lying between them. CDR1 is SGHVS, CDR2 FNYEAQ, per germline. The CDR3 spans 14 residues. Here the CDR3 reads CASSLLVGVDEQYF. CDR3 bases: TGTGCCAGCAGCTTATTGGTGGGAGTTGACGAGCAGTACTTC.

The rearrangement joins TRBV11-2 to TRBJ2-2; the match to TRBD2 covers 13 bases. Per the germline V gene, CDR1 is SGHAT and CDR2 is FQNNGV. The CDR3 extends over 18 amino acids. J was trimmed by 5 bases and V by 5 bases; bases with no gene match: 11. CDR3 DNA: TGTGCCAGCAGCGTCCGACTAGCGGGAGGACAGGGAACCGGGGAGCTGTTTTTT. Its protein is CASSVRLAGGQGTGELFF.

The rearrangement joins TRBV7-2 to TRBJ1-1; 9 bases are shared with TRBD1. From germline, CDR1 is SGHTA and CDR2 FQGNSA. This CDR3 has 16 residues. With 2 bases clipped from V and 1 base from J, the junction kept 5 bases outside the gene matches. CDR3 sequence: CASSLTGGAGNTEAFF. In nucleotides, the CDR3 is TGTGCCAGCAGCTTAACAGGGGGCGCTGGGAACACTGAAGCTTTCTTT. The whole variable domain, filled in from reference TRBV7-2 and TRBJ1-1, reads GAGVSQSPSNKVTEKGKDVELRCDPISGHTALYWYRQSLGQGLEFLIYFQGNSAPDKSGLPSDRFSAERTGGSVSTLTIQRTQQEDSAVYLCASSLTGGAGNTEAFFGQGTRLTVV.

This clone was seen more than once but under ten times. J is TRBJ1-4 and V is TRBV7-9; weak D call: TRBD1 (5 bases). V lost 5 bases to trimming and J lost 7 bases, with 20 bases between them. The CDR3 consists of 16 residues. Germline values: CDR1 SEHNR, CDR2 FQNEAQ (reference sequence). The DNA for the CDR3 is TGTGCCAGCAGCGAAAGAACAGGTTCAACGGGTGAAAAACTGTTTTTT. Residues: CASSERTGSTGEKLFF.

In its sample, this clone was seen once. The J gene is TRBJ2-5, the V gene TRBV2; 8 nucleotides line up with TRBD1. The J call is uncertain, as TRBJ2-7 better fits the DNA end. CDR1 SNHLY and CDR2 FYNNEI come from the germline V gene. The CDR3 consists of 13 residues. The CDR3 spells CASRPQGANEQYF. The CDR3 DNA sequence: TGTGCCAGCAGGCCCCAGGGGGCTAACGAGCAGTACTTC.

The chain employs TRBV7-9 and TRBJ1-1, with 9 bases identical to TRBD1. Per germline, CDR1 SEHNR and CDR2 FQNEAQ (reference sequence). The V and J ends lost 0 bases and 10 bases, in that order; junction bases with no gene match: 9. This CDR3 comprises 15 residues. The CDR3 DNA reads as TGTGCCAGCAGCTTAGCTCGACAGGGGGTTCGGGGAGCTTTCTTT. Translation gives CASSLARQGVRGAFF.